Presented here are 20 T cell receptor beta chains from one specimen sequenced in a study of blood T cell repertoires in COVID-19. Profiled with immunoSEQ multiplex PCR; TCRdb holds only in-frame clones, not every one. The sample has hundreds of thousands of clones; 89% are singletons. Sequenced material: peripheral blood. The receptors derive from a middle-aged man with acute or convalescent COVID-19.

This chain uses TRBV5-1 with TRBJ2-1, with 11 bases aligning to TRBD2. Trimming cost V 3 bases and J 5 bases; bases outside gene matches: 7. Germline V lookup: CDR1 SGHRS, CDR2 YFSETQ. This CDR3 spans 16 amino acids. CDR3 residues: CASSWPLAGGNNEQFF. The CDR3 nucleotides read TGCGCCAGCAGCTGGCCCTTAGCGGGAGGGAACAATGAGCAGTTCTTC.

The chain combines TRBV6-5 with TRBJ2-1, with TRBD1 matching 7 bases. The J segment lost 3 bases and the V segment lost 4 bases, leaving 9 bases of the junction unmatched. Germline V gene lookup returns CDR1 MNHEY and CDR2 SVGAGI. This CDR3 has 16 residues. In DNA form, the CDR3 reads TGTGCCAGCAGTTCCATGGACAGGCGTAGCTACAATGAGCAGTTCTTC. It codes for CASSSMDRRSYNEQFF.

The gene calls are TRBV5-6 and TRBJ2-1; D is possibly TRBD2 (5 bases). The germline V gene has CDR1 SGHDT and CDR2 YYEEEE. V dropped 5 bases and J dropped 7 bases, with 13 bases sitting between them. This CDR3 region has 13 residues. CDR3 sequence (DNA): TGTGCCAGCAGTCCACGACGGAGGAATGAGCAGTTCTTC. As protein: CASSPRRRNEQFF.

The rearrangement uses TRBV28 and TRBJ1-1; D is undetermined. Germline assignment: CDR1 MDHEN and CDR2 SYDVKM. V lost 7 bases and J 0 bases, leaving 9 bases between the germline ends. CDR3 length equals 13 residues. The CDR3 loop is CASTRHLNTEAFF. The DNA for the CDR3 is TGTGCCAGCACCAGACACCTGAACACTGAAGCTTTCTTT.

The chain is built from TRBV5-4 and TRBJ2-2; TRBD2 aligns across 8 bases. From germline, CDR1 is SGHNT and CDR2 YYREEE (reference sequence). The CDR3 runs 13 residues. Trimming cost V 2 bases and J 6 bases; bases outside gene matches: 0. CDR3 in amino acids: CASSFGGAGELFF. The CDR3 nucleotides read TGTGCCAGCAGCTTCGGGGGGGCCGGGGAGCTGTTTTTT.

The CDR3 loop reads CASSSYRGRGEAFF. CDR3 nucleotide sequence: TGTGCCAGCAGCTCGTACAGGGGGCGCGGTGAAGCTTTCTTT. The V and J genes are TRBV7-9 and TRBJ1-1; 9 positions match TRBD1. Per germline, CDR1 SEHNR and CDR2 FQNEAQ (reference sequence). This CDR3 spans 14 amino acids. J gave up 7 bases and V 4 bases, and 7 bases lay outside the gene matches.

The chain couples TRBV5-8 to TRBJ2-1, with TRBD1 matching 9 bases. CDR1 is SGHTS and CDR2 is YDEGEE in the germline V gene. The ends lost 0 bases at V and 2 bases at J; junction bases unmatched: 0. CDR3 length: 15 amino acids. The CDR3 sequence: CASSLGDRAYNEQFF. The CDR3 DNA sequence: TGTGCCAGCAGCTTGGGGGACAGGGCCTACAATGAGCAGTTCTTC.

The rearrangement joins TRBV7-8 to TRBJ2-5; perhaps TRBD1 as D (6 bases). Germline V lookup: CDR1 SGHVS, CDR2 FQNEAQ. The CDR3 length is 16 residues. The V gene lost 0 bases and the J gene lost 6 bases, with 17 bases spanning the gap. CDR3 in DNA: TGTGCCAGCAGCTTAGCGGGGGCGGCCCTCGAGAAGACCCAGTACTTC. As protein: CASSLAGAALEKTQYF.

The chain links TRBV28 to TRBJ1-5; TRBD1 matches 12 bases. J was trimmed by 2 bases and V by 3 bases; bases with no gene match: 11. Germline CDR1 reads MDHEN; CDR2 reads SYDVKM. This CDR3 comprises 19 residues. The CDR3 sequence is CASSFHIGTGGFGNQPQHF. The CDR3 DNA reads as TGTGCCAGCAGTTTTCACATCGGGACAGGGGGCTTTGGCAATCAGCCCCAGCATTTT.

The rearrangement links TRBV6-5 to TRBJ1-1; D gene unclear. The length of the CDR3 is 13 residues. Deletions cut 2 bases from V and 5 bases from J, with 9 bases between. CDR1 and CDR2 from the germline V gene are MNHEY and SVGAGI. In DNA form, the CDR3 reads TGTGCCAGCAGTTACAACCTCGGGACTGAAGCTTTCTTT. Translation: CASSYNLGTEAFF.

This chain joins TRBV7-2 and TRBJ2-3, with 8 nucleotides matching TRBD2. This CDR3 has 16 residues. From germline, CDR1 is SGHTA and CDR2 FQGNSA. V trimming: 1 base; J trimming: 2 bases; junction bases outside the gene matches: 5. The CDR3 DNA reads TGTGCCAGCAGCTTAGTGGCGGGGGGTATCACAGATACGCAGTATTTT. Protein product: CASSLVAGGITDTQYF. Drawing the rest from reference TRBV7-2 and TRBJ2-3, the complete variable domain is GAGVSQSPSNKVTEKGKDVELRCDPISGHTALYWYRQSLGQGLEFLIYFQGNSAPDKSGLPSDRFSAERTGGSVSTLTIQRTQQEDSAVYLCASSLVAGGITDTQYFGPGTRLTVL.

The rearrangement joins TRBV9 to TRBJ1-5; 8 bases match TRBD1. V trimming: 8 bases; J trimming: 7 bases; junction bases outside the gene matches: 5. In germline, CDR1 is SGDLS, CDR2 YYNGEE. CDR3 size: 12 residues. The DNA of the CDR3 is TGTGCCAGTGGACAGGGTAGGCAGCCCCAGCATTTT. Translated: CASGQGRQPQHF.

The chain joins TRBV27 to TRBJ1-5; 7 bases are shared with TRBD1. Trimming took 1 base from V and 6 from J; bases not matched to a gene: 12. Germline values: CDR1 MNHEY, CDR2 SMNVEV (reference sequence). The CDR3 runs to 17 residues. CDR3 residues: CASSLWGQPPGSQPQHF. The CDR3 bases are TGTGCCAGCAGTTTATGGGGACAGCCTCCCGGGAGTCAGCCCCAGCATTTT.

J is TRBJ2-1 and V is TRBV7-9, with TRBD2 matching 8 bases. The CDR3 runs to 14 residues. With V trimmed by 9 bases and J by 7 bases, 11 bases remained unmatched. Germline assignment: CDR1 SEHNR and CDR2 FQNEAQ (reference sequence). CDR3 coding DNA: TGTGCCAGTCTCCAAGCGGGAGAGGGGAATGAGCAGTTCTTC. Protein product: CASLQAGEGNEQFF. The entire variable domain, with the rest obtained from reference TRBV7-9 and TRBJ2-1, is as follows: DTGVSQNPRHKITKRGQNVTFRCDPISEHNRLYWYRQTLGQGPEFLTYFQNEAQLEKSRLLSDRFSAERPKGSFSTLEIQRTEQGDSAMYLCASLQAGEGNEQFFGPGTRLTVL.

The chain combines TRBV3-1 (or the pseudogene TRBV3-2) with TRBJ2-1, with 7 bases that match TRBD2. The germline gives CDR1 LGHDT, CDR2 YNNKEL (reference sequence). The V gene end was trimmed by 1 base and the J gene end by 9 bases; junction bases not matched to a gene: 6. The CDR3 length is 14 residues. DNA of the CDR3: TGTGCCAGCAGCCAAGTGACTAGCTCGGGTGAGCAGTTCTTC. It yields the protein CASSQVTSSGEQFF.

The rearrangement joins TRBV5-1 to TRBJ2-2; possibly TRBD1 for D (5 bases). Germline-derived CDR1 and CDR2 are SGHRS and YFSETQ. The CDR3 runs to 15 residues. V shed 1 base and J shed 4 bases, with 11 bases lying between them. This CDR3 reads CASSLRQGGTGELFF. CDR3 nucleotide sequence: TGCGCCAGCAGCTTGAGGCAGGGTGGCACCGGGGAGCTGTTTTTT.

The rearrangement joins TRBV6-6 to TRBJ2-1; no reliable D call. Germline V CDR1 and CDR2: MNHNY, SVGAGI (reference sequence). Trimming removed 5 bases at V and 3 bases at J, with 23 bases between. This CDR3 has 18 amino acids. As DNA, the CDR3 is TGTGCCAGCAGTCCCTACCTTGGAGCCACTCCCAACTACAATGAGCAGTTCTTC. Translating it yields CASSPYLGATPNYNEQFF.

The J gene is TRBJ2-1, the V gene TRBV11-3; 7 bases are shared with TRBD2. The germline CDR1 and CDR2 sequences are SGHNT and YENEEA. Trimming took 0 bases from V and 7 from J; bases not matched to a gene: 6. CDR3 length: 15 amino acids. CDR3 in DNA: TGTGCCAGCAGCTTAGAAGGCAGGGAGGGGAATGAGCAGTTCTTC. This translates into CASSLEGREGNEQFF.

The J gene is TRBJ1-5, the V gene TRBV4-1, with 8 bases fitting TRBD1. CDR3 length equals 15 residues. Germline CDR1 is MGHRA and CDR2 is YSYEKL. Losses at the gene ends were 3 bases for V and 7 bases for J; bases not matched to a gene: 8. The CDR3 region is CASSQHDRGEQPQHF. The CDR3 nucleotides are TGCGCCAGCAGCCAGCACGACAGGGGCGAACAGCCCCAGCATTTT.

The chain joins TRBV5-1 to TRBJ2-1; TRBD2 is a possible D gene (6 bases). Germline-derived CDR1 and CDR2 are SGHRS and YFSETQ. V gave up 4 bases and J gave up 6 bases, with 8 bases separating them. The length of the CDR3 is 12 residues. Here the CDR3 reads CASSRTTNEQFF. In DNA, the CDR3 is TGCGCCAGCAGCCGGACTACCAATGAGCAGTTCTTC.